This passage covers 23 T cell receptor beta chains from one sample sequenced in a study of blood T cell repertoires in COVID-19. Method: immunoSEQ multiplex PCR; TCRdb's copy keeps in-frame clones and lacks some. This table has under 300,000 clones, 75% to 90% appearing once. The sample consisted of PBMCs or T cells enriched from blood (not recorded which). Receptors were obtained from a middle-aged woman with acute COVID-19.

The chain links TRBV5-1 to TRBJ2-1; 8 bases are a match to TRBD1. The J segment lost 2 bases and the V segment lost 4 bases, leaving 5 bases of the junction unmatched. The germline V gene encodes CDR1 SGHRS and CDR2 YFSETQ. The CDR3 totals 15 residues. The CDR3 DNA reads TGCGCCAGCAGCCCAGGACAGGGTGCCTACAATGAGCAGTTCTTC. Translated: CASSPGQGAYNEQFF.

CDR3 loop: CASREGGGLYGYTF. The CDR3 DNA is TGTGCCAGCAGGGAGGGCGGGGGGCTCTATGGCTACACCTTC. The chain links TRBV2 to TRBJ1-2; D perhaps matches TRBD1 (6 bases). Germline values: CDR1 SNHLY, CDR2 FYNNEI. The V gene lost 6 bases and the J gene lost 4 bases, with 15 bases spanning the gap. There are 14 residues in the CDR3.

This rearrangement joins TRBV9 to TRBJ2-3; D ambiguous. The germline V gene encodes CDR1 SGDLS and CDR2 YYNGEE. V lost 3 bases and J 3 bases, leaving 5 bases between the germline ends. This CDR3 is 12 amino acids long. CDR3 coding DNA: TGTGCCAGCAGCGGGCAAACAGATACGCAGTATTTT. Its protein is CASSGQTDTQYF.

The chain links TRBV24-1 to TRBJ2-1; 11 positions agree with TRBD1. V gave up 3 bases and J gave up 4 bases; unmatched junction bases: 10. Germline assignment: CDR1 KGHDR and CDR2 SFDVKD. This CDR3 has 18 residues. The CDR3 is CATSDPGQGAQNYNEQFF. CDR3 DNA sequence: TGTGCCACCAGTGATCCCGGACAGGGGGCACAAAATTACAATGAGCAGTTCTTC.

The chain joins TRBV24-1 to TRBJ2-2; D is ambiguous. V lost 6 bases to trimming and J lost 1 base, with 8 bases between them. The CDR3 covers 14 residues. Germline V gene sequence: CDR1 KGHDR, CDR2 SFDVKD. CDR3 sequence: CATSRSRNTGELFF. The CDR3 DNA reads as TGTGCCACCAGTCGTAGCCGGAACACCGGGGAGCTGTTTTTT.

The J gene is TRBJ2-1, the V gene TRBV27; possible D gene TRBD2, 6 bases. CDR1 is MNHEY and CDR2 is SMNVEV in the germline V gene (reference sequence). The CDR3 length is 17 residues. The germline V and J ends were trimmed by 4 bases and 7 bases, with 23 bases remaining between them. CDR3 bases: TGTGCCAGCAGTTCCTTTTGGACGGGAGACGCCTCGAATGAGCAGTTCTTC. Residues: CASSSFWTGDASNEQFF.

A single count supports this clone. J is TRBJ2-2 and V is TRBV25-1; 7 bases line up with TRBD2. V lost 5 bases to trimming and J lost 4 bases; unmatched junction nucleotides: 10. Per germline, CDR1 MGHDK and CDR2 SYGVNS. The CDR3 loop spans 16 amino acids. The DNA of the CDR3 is TGTGCCAGCAGTCCTTCCCGGGGAGGGACCACCGGGGAGCTGTTTTTT. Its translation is CASSPSRGGTTGELFF.

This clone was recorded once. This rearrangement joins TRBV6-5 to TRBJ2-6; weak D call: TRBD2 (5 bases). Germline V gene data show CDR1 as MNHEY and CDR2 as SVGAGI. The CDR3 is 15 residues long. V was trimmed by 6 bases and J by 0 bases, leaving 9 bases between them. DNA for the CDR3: TGTGCCAGCAGGAAAGAGGGCTCTGGGGCCAACGTCCTGACTTTC. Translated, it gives CASRKEGSGANVLTF.

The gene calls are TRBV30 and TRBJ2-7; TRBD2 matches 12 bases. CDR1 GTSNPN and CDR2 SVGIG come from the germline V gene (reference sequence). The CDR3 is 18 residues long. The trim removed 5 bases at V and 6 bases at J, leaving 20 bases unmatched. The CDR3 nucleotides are TGTGCCTGGGACAGTCTAGCGGGAGGGCCTAAGAAGGGGCCCGAGCAGTACTTC. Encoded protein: CAWDSLAGGPKKGPEQYF.

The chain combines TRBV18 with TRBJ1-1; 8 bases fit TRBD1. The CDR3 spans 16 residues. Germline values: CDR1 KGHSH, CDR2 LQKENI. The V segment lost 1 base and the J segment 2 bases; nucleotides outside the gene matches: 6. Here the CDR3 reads CASSPQRAGGNTEAFF. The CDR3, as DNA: TGTGCCAGCTCACCACAGAGGGCAGGGGGCAACACTGAAGCTTTCTTT.

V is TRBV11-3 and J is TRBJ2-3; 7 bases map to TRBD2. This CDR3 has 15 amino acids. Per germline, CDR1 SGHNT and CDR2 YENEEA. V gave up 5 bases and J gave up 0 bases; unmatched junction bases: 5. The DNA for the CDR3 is TGTGCCAGCAGCCCACTAGCGACTAGCACAGATACGCAGTATTTT. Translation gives CASSPLATSTDTQYF.

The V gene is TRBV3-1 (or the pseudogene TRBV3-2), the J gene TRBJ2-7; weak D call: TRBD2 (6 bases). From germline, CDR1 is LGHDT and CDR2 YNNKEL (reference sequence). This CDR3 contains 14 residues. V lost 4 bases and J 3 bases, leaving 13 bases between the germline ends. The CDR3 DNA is TGTGCCAGCAGCCCAGGAGGGAGGAGCTACGAGCAGTACTTC. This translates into CASSPGGRSYEQYF.

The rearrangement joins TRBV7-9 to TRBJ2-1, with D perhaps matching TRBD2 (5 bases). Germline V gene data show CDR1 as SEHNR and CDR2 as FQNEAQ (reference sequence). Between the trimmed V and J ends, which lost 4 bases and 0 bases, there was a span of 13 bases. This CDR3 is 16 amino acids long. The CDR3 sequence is CASSSTSGYSYNEQFF. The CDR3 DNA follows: TGTGCCAGCAGCTCCACGAGCGGATACTCCTACAATGAGCAGTTCTTC.

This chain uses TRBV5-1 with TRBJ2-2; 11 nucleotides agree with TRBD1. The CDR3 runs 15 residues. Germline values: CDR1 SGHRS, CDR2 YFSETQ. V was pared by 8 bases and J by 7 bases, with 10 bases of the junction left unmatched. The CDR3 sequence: CASSWTGGKSGELFF. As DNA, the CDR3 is TGCGCCAGTAGTTGGACAGGGGGCAAGAGCGGGGAGCTGTTTTTT.

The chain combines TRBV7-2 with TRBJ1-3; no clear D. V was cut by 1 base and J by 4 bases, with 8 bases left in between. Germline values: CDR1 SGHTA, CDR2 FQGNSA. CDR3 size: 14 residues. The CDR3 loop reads CASSLDNAGNTIYF. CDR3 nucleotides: TGTGCCAGCAGCTTAGACAATGCAGGAAACACCATATATTTT. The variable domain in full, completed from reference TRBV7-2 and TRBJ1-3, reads GAGVSQSPSNKVTEKGKDVELRCDPISGHTALYWYRQSLGQGLEFLIYFQGNSAPDKSGLPSDRFSAERTGGSVSTLTIQRTQQEDSAVYLCASSLDNAGNTIYFGEGSWLTVV.

CDR3 coding DNA: TGTGCCAGCAGTGAAGGTGACAGGGGGAACACTGAAGCTTTCTTT. This translates into CASSEGDRGNTEAFF. The rearrangement joins TRBV2 to TRBJ1-1, with 8 nucleotides matching TRBD1. The CDR3 length is 15 residues. The ends lost 1 base at V and 1 base at J; junction bases unmatched: 2. The germline V gene has CDR1 SNHLY and CDR2 FYNNEI. The full variable domain, in which reference TRBV2 and TRBJ1-1 provide the parts outside the CDR3, is EPEVTQTPSHQVTQMGQEVILRCVPISNHLYFYWYRQILGQKVEFLVSFYNNEISEKSEIFDDQFSVERPDGSNFTLKIRSTKLEDSAMYFCASSEGDRGNTEAFFGQGTRLTVV.

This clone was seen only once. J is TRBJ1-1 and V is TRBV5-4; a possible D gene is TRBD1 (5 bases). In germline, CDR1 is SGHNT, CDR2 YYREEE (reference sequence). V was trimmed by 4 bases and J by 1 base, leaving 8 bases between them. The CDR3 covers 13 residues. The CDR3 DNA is TGTGCCAGCAGCGCAGGGAAGAACACTGAAGCTTTCTTT. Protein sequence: CASSAGKNTEAFF.

For the CDR3, the DNA is TGTGCCAGCAGCTTAGCCCAGGGATACGAGCAGTACTTC. It specifies CASSLAQGYEQYF. This chain uses TRBV11-1 with TRBJ2-7, with a possible D match to TRBD1 (5 bases). V lost 0 bases, J lost 4 bases, and 7 bases lay in between. Per the germline V gene, CDR1 is SGHAT and CDR2 is FQDESV (reference sequence). The CDR3 runs to 13 residues.

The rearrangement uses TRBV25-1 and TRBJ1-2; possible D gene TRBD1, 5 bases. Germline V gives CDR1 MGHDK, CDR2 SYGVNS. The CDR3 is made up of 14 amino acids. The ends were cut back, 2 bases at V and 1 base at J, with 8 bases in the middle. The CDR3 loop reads CASSEDRNNYGYTF. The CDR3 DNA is TGTGCCAGCAGTGAAGACAGAAATAACTATGGCTACACCTTC.

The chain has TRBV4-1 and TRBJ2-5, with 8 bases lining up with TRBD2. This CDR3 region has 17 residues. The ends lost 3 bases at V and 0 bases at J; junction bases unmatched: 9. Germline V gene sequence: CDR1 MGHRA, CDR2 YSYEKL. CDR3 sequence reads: CASSQGARLAHQETQYF. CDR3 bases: TGCGCCAGCAGCCAGGGTGCAAGACTAGCGCACCAAGAGACCCAGTACTTC.

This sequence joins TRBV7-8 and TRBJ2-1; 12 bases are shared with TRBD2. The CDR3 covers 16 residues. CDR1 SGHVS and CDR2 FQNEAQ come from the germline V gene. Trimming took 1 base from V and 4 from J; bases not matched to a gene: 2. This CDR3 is CASSLVLAGGYNEQFF. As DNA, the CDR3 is TGTGCCAGCAGCTTAGTACTAGCGGGGGGATACAATGAGCAGTTCTTC.

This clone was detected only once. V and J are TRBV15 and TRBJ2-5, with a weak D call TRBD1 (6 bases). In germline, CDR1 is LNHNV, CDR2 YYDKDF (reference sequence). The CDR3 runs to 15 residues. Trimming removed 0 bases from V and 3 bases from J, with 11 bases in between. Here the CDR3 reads CATSREPGVKETQYF. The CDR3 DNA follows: TGTGCCACCAGCAGAGAACCAGGGGTGAAAGAGACCCAGTACTTC.

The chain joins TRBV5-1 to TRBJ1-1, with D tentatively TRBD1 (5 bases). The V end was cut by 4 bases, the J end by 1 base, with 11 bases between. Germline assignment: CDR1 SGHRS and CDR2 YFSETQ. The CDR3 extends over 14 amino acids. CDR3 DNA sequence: TGCGCCAGCAGCAATCTTCAGGGGAACACTGAAGCTTTCTTT. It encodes CASSNLQGNTEAFF.